Given below is one T cell receptor (beta chain) in context. Its antigen is as yet unknown. A much larger clone differs from this one at a single base, so this may be a read error. This sample is drawn from a study of CD8 T cells in ankylosing spondylitis. Study-wide findings and caveats: What appeared characteristic of ankylosing spondylitis blood was a TCR beta motif of eight or nine highly homologous variants. Within matched ankylosing spondylitis synovial fluid, disease-linked clones were reportedly significantly enriched.

Libraries of TCR beta came from quantitative 5'-RACE with molecular barcodes. TCRdb independently ran MiXCR on the 5' RACE reads; one entry per CDR3 protein. The table includes some 200,000 distinct CDR3 sequences, about a quarter detected once. This CDR3 region has 16 residues. The ends lost 6 bases at V and 0 bases at J; junction bases unmatched: 7. The germline CDR1 and CDR2 sequences are SEHNR and FQNEAQ (reference sequence). The sequenced material came from blood, either unsorted or a sorted T cell fraction (not recorded which). The chain recombines TRBV7-9 with TRBJ1-1; 10 bases are a match to TRBD1. This clonotype was obtained from a male donor with ankylosing spondylitis or in good health (not recorded which). The CDR3, as DNA: TGTGCCAGCAGTCACTGGGACAGGGGTATGAACACTGAAGCTTTCTTT. Translation gives CASSHWDRGMNTEAFF.